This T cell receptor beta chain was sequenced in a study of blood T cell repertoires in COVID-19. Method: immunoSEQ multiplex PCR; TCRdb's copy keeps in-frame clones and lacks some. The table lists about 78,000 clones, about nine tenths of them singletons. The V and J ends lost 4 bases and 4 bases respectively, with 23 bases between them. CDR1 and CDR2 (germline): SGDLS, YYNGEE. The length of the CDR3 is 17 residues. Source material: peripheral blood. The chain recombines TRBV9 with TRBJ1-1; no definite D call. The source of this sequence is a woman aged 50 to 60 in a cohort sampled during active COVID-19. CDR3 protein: CASSPDLWQVNSTEAFF. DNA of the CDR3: TGTGCCAGCAGCCCCGACCTGTGGCAGGTAAATTCCACTGAAGCTTTCTTT.